Given below is one T cell receptor (beta chain) in context. This sample stems from a study of blood T cell repertoires in COVID-19. Study background: Samples came from the United States, Italy and Spain, spanning acute and convalescent COVID-19. PBMCs, B-cell-depleted T cells, or T cells provided the cDNA or gDNA that made up the material.

In the study's own analysis: For nucleated cells, counts were estimated from reference gene primer amplification. Produced via immunoSEQ multiplex PCR; TCRdb's table is partial and in-frame only. V, J and clone size are taken as reported in that table, and D and trimming were inferred from the DNA itself. This table has some 75,000 clones, approximately 86% appearing once. Followed longitudinally, the Seattle patients had been enrolled during active infection. The J segment lost 7 bases and the V segment lost 8 bases, leaving 10 bases of the junction unmatched. Germline values: CDR1 KGHSH, CDR2 LQKENI. This CDR3 is 14 amino acids long.

The chain is built from TRBV18 and TRBJ2-1, with TRBD2 identical over 8 bases. The clonotype was recovered from a man older than 75 with COVID-19, enrolled during active disease. The sequenced material came from peripheral blood. The CDR3 DNA reads as TGTGCCAGCGTTAGCGGGGCCCTCGGTAATGAGCAGTTCTTC. It translates to CASVSGALGNEQFF.